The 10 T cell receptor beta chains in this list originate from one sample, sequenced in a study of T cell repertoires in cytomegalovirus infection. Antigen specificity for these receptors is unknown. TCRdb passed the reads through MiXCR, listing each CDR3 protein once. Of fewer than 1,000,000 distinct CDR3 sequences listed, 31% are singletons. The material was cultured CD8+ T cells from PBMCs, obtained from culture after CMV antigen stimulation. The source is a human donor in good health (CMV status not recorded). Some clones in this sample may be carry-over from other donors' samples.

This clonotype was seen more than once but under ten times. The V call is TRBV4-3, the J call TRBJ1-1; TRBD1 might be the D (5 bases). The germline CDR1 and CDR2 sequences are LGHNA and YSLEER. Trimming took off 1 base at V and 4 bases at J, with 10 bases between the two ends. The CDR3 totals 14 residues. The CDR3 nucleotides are TGCGCCAGCAGCCAAGGTAGAAGGGGCACTGAAGCTTTCTTT. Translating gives CASSQGRRGTEAFF.

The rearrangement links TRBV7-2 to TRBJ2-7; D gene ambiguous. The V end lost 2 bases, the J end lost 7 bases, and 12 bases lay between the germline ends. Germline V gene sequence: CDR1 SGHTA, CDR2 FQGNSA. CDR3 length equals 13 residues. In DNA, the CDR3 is TGTGCCAGCAGCTTAACTTTCGGCCAGGAGCAGTACGTC. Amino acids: CASSLTFGQEQYV.

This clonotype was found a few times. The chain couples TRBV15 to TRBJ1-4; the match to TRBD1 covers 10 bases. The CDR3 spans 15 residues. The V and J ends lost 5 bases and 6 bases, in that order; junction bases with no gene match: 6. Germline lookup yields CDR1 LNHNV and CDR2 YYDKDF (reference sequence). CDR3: CATSRPGTGDEKLFF. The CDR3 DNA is TGTGCCACCAGCCGACCCGGGACAGGGGATGAAAAACTGTTTTTT.

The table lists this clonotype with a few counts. CDR3 DNA: TGCGCCAGCAGCCAAGATTGGGGACCTTCCTCCTACAATGAGCAGTTCTTC. Residues: CASSQDWGPSSYNEQFF. This chain joins TRBV4-3 and TRBJ2-1; perhaps D is TRBD1 or TRBD2 (5 bases each). Between the trimmed V and J ends, which lost 0 bases and 0 bases, there was a span of 12 bases. The CDR3 is 17 residues long. Per the germline V gene, CDR1 is LGHNA and CDR2 is YSLEER.

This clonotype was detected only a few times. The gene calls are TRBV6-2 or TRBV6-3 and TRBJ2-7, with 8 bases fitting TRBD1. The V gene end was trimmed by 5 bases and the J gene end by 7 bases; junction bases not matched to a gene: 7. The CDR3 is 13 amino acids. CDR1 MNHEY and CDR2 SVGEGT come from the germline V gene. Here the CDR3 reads CASSPQGAGEQYV. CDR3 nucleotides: TGTGCCAGCAGTCCCCAGGGGGCCGGAGAGCAGTACGTC.

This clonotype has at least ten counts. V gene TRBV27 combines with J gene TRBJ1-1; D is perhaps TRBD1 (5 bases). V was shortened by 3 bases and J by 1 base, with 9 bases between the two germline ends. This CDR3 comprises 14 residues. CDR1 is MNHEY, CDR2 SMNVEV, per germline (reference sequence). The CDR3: CASSFGASNTEAFF. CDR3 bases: TGTGCCAGCAGTTTCGGGGCCTCGAACACTGAAGCTTTCTTT.

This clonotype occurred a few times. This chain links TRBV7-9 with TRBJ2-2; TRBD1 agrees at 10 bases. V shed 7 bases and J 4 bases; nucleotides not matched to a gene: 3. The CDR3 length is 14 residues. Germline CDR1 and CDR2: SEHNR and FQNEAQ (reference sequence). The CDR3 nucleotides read TGTGCCAGCACCCGGACAGGGGGCACCGGGGAGCTGTTTTTT. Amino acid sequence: CASTRTGGTGELFF.

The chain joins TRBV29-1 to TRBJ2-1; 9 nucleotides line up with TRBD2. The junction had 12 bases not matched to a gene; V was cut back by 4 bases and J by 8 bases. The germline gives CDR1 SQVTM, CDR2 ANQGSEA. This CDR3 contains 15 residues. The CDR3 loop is CSVVSARGGPYEQFF. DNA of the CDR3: TGCAGCGTTGTGTCCGCGCGGGGGGGCCCGTATGAGCAGTTCTTC.

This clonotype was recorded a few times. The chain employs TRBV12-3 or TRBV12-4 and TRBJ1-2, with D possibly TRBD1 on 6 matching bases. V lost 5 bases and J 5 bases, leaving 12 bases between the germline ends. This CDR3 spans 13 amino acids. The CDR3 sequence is CASSRTAVYGYTF. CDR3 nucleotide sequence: TGTGCCAGCAGTCGGACAGCGGTATATGGCTACACCTTC.

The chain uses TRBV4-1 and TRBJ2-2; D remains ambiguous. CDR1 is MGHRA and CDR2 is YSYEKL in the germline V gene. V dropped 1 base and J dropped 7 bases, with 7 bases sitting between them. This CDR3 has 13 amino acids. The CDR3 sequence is CASSQVEDGELFF. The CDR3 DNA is TGCGCCAGCAGCCAAGTTGAGGACGGGGAGCTGTTTTTT.